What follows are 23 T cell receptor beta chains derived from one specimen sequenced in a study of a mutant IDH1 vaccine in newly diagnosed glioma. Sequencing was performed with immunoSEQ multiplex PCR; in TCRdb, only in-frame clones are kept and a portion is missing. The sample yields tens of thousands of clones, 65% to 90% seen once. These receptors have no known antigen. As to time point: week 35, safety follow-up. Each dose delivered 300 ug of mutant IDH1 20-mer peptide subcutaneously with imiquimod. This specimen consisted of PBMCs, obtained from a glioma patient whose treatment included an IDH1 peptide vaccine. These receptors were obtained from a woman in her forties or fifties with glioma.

The CDR3: CASNPTGGAGQPQHF. CDR3 in DNA: TGTGCCAGCAACCCCACAGGGGGCGCAGGGCAGCCCCAGCATTTT. The V call is TRBV2, the J call TRBJ1-5; 9 positions agree with TRBD1. The ends lost 7 bases at V and 7 bases at J; junction bases unmatched: 11. CDR3 size: 15 residues. The germline V gene has CDR1 SNHLY and CDR2 FYNNEI.

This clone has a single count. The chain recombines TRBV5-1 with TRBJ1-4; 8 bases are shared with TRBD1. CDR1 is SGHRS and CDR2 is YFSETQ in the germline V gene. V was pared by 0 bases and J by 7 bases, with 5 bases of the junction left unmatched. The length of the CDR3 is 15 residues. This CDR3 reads CASSLEQGGREKLFF. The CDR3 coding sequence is TGCGCCAGCAGCTTGGAACAGGGGGGACGTGAAAAACTGTTTTTT.

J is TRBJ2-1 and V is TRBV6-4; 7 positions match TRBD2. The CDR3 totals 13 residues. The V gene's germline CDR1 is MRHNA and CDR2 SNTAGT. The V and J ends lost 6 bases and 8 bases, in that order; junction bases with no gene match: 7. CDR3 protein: CASRISGGHEQFF. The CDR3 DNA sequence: TGTGCCAGCAGAATATCGGGGGGTCATGAGCAGTTCTTC.

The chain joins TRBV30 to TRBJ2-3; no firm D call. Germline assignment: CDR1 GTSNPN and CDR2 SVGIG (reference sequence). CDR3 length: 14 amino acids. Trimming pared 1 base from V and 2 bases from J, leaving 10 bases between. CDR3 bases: TGTGCCTGGAGTGAAGGTTTATACACAGATACGCAGTATTTT. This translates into CAWSEGLYTDTQYF.

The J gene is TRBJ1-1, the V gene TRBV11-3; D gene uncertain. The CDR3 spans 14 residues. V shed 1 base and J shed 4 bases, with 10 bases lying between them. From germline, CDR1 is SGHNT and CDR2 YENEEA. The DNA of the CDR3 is TGTGCCAGCAGCTTAGGCCACGGTCCCACTGAAGCTTTCTTT. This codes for CASSLGHGPTEAFF.

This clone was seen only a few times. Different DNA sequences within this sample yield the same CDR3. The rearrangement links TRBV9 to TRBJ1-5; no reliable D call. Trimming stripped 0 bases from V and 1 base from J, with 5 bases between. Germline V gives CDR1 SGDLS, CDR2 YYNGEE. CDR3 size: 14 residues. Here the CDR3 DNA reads TGTGCCAGCAGCGTAGACGGAAGCAATCAGCCCCAGCATTTT. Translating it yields CASSVDGSNQPQHF. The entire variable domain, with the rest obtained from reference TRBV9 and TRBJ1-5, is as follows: DSGVTQTPKHLITATGQRVTLRCSPRSGDLSVYWYQQSLDQGLQFLIQYYNGEERAKGNILERFSAQQFPDLHSELNLSSLELGDSALYFCASSVDGSNQPQHFGDGTRLSIL.

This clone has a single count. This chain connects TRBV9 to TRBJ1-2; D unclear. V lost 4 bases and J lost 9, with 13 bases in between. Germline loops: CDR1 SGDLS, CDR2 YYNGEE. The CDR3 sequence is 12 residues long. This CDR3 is CASSFNSGRYTF. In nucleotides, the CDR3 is TGTGCCAGCAGCTTCAACTCCGGCCGCTACACCTTC.

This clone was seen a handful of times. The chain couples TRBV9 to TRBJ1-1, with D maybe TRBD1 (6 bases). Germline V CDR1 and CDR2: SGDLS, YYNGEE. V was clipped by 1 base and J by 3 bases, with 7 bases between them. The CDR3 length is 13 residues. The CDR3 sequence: CASSVRGDTEAFF. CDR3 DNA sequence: TGTGCCAGCAGCGTAAGGGGGGACACTGAAGCTTTCTTT.

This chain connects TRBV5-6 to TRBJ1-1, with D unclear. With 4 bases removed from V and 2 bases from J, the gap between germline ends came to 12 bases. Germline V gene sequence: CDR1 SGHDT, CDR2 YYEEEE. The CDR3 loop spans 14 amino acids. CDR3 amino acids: CASSPTGVNTEAFF. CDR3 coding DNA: TGTGCCAGCAGCCCAACCGGGGTAAACACTGAAGCTTTCTTT.

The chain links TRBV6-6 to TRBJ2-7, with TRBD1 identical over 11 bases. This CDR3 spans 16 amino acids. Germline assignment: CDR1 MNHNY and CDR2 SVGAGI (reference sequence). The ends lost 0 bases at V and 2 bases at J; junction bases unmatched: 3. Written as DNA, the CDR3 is TGTGCCAGCAGTTACTCGGGACAGGGGGTACCCTACGAGCAGTACTTC. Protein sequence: CASSYSGQGVPYEQYF.

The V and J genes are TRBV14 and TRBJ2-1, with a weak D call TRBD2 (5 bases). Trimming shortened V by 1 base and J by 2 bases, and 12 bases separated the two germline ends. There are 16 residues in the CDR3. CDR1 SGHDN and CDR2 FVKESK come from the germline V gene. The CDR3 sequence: CASSQGTGYTYNEQFF. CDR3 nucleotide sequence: TGTGCCAGCAGCCAAGGGACGGGGTACACCTACAATGAGCAGTTCTTC.

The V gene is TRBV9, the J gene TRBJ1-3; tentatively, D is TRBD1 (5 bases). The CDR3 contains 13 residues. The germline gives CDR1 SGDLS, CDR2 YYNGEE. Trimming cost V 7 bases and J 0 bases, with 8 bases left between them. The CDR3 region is CASGGVSGNTIYF. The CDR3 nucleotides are TGTGCCAGCGGAGGGGTCTCTGGAAACACCATATATTTT.

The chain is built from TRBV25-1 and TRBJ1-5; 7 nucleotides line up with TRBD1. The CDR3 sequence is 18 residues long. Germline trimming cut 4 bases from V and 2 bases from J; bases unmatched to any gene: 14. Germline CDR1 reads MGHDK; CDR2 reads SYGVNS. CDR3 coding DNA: TGTGCCAGCAGTGGAGGCAGGGGGAGAGTCCAAGGCAATCAGCCCCAGCATTTT. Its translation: CASSGGRGRVQGNQPQHF.

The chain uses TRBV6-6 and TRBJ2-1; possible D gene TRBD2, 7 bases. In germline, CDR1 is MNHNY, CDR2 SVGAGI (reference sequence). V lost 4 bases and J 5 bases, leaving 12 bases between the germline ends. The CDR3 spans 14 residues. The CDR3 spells CASSLGGQHNEQFF. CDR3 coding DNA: TGTGCCAGCAGTTTGGGGGGGCAGCACAATGAGCAGTTCTTC.

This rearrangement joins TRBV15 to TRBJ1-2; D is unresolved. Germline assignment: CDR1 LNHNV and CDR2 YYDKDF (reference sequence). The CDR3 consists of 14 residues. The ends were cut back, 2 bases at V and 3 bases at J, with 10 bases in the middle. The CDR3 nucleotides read TGTGCCACCAGCAGACCCCGGACGGACTATGGCTACACCTTC. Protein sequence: CATSRPRTDYGYTF.

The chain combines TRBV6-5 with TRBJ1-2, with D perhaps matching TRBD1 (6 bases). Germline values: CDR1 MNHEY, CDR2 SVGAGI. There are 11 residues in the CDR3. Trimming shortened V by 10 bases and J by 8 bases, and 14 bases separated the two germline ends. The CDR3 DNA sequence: TGTGCCACTAAGGGGGTAGGAGGCTACACCTTC. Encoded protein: CATKGVGGYTF.

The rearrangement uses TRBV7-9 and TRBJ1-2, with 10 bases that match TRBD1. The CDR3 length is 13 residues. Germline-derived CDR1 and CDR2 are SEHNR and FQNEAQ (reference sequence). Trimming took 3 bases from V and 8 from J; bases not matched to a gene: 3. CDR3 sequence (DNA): TGTGCCAGCAGCTTGGGACAGGGGCAAGGCTACACCTTC. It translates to CASSLGQGQGYTF.

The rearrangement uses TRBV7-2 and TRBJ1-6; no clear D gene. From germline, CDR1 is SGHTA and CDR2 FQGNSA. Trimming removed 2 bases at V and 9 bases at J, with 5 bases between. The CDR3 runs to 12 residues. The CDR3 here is CASSLLGSPLHF. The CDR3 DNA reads TGTGCCAGCAGCTTATTAGGTTCACCCCTCCACTTT.

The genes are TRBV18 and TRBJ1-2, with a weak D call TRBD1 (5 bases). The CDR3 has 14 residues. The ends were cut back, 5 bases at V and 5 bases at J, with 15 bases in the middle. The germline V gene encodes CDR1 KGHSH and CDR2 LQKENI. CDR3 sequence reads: CASSVDIQEYGYTF. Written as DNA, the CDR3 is TGTGCCAGCTCAGTGGACATACAGGAGTATGGCTACACCTTC.

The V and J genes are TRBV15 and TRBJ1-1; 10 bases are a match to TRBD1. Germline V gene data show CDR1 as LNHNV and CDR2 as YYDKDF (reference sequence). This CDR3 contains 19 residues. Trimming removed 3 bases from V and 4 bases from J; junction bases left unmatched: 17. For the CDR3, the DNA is TGTGCCACCAGCAGGGAGGAGCTCGGATGGGGACAGGGGCCCACTGAAGCTTTCTTT. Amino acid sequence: CATSREELGWGQGPTEAFF. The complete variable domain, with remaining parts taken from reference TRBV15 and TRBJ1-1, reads DAMVIQNPRYQVTQFGKPVTLSCSQTLNHNVMYWYQQKSSQAPKLLFHYYDKDFNNEADTPDNFQSRRPNTSFCFLDIRSPGLGDTAMYLCATSREELGWGQGPTEAFFGQGTRLTVV.

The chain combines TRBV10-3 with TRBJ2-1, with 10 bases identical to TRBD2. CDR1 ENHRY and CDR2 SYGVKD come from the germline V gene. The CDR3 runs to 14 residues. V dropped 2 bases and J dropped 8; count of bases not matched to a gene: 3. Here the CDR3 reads CAISESGGAYEQFF. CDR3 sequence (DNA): TGTGCCATCAGTGAGAGCGGGGGGGCATATGAGCAGTTCTTC.

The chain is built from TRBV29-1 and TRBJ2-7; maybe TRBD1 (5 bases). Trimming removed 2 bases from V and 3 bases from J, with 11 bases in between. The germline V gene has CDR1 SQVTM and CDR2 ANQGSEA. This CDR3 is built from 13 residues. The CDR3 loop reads CSVEQGTSYEQYF. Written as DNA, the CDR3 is TGCAGCGTTGAACAGGGAACGAGCTACGAGCAGTACTTC.

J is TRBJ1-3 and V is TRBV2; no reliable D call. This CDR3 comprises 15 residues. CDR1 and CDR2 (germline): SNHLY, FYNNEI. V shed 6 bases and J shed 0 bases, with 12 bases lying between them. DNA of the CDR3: TGTGCCAGCAGCCTCCAATCCTCCTCTGGAAACACCATATATTTT. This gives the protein CASSLQSSSGNTIYF.